This TCR beta chain was captured by sequencing in a study of blood T cell repertoires in COVID-19. Clones were read by immunoSEQ multiplex PCR, and TCRdb kept only the in-frame ones, dropping some. The top ten clones hold 6.3% of a sample with about 94,000 clones, about 86% of them seen once. Germline assignment: CDR1 ENHRY and CDR2 SYGVKD. V was pared by 3 bases and J by 3 bases, with 3 bases between. This CDR3 is built from 11 residues. The sample was peripheral blood. This clonotype was obtained from a man in his 60s with acute or convalescent COVID-19. The chain uses TRBV10-3 and TRBJ2-7; D is unresolved. The CDR3 here is CAISDLYEQYF. The CDR3 coding sequence is TGTGCCATCAGTGACCTCTACGAGCAGTACTTC.